This T cell receptor (beta chain) was sequenced during a study of cytotoxic CD8 clonotypes in ibrutinib-treated CLL (dated by TCRdb to the early 2020s). As for the study more broadly: The cohort included some 14 treatment-naive and around 10 relapsed/refractory patients; 17 were IGHV unmutated. Partial responses were observed in roughly 25 patients and complete responses in 2; after a median follow-up of 68 months, remission was maintained in 14 patients and progression was observed in approximately 12. Response samples were taken after a median of approximately a year on treatment, ranging from about 6 to 40 months. Samples averaged roughly 280,000 productive templates and around 91,000 productive rearrangements. Of the approximately 90 participants in the trial, 25 to 30 had longitudinal samples available. Cryopreserved peripheral blood mononuclear cells were obtained prior to treatment, at the time of response, and at either disease progression or sustained remission.

General findings and caveats noted by the study authors: An increase in clonality was observed at ibrutinib response, with clonality remaining stable during sustained remission and falling back toward baseline at progression. Sampling times were not matched between patients in sustained remission and patients whose disease was progressing, and lymph node repertoires were not examined. Baseline clonality exceeded that of age-matched healthy donors and correlated strongly with circulating CD8+ T-cell counts. Public clonotypes were rare and either contracted or stayed stable during treatment, and the rise in clonality at ibrutinib response reflected the expansion of private clonotypes.

From its cysteine to its phenylalanine, the CDR3 spans 15 amino acids. Only the CDR3 DNA stays, 45 bases, in frame from base 1. For CDR1 and CDR2, the germline V gene lists MNHEY and SVGAGI. V is pared back by 5 bases and J by 6 bases, with 20 bases lying between the germline termini. With respect to this clone: Its antigen specificity is not known. No quality values exist for individual bases; no much larger clone is one base distant.

For TCR beta library preparation, about 2 micrograms of genomic DNA were isolated from cryopreserved PBMCs. High-throughput TCR beta sequencing was performed on longitudinal blood samples from CLL patients receiving ibrutinib monotherapy. The patients took part in an open-label, single-center phase 2 trial of ibrutinib monotherapy. The goal of deep resolution MiSeq sequencing was a depth between 1 in 1 million and 1 in 200,000 T cells, and coverage averaged 10x per clonotype. The immunoSEQ hsTCRB Kit was used to generate TCR beta libraries. The authors' analysis ran thus. The data were analyzed with ImmunoSEQ Analyzer and ImmunoSEQ Data Assistant, and V, D and J gene assignments followed IMGT definitions. Clonality, which ranges from 0 to 1, was calculated by subtracting the normalized Shannon entropy of productive rearrangement frequencies from one. Only overrepresented clonotypes making up at least 0.05% of each patient's repertoire were included in the public clonotype analysis. Repertoires from some twelve age-matched healthy donors in immuneACCESS were used as clonality controls. The table comes from immuneACCESS by way of TCRdb, which keeps in-frame sequences with V and J called. Part of the clones is missing from these tables; in studies checked, under half for an unresolved V gene and the rest for unknown reasons. That table supplies the V and J calls and clone size; D and trimming were determined from the DNA. This sample holds a few hundred thousand clones; roughly 79% were observed only once. 5% to 7% of the sample lies in the top ten.

The receptor comes from a human donor with chronic lymphocytic leukemia. This specimen was PBMCs, taken before ibrutinib treatment. The rearranged segments are TRBV6-5 and TRBJ2-7, with the D gene possibly TRBD1 or TRBD2, each one fitting 5 bases. The DNA sequence is given as TGTGCCAGCAGTCCCCCCCTGGGGGAGTCTCTCGAGCAGTACTTC. The translation is CASSPPLGESLEQYF.